These 5 T cell receptor beta chains originate from one sample sequenced in a study of blood T cell repertoires in COVID-19. Libraries were prepared by immunoSEQ multiplex PCR; TCRdb keeps only in-frame clonotypes and omits some of them. The sample has roughly 230,000 clones; about 80% are singletons. Specimen: PBMCs or T cells enriched from blood (not recorded which). The source is a man aged 50-59 years who had recovered from COVID-19.

The genes are TRBV27 and TRBJ1-1; D uncertain. CDR3 size: 12 residues. V shed 3 bases and J shed 5 bases, with 7 bases lying between them. Germline lookup yields CDR1 MNHEY and CDR2 SMNVEV (reference sequence). CDR3 in amino acids: CASSFRGTEAFF. CDR3 nucleotide sequence: TGTGCCAGCAGTTTCCGGGGAACTGAAGCTTTCTTT.

The chain is built from TRBV5-1 and TRBJ2-3; 10 bases line up with TRBD2. Trimming cost V 5 bases and J 5 bases; bases outside gene matches: 5. CDR1 is SGHRS, CDR2 YFSETQ, per germline. The CDR3 extends over 14 amino acids. The DNA for the CDR3 is TGCGCCAGCAGATATGAGCGGGAGGGAGATACGCAGTATTTT. This encodes CASRYEREGDTQYF. The full variable domain, in which reference TRBV5-1 and TRBJ2-3 provide the parts outside the CDR3, is KAGVTQTPRYLIKTRGQQVTLSCSPISGHRSVSWYQQTPGQGLQFLFEYFSETQRNKGNFPGRFSGRQFSNSRSEMNVSTLELGDSALYLCASRYEREGDTQYFGPGTRLTVL.

This clone was detected only once. J is TRBJ1-3 and V is TRBV6-5; no definite D call. V lost 0 bases, J lost 6 bases, and 15 bases lay in between. CDR1 MNHEY and CDR2 SVGAGI come from the germline V gene. This CDR3 is 16 amino acids long. The CDR3 DNA sequence: TGTGCCAGCAGTTACTCGGAAGGCGGTGGACTAAACACCATATATTTT. Amino acids: CASSYSEGGGLNTIYF.

The chain is built from TRBV5-1 and TRBJ2-1; D is unclear. The CDR3 has 14 residues. CDR1 SGHRS and CDR2 YFSETQ come from the germline V gene. The V and J ends lost 0 bases and 4 bases respectively, with 8 bases between them. As DNA, the CDR3 is TGCGCCAGCAGCTTGGACTTACAGTACAATGAGCAGTTCTTC. Amino acid sequence: CASSLDLQYNEQFF.

The chain carries TRBV19 and TRBJ2-3, with 10 bases that match TRBD1. The germline gives CDR1 LNHDA, CDR2 SQIVND (reference sequence). J was trimmed by 6 bases and V by 3 bases; bases with no gene match: 6. The CDR3 consists of 15 residues. CDR3 residues: CASSIADRGWDTQYF. The CDR3 DNA reads TGTGCCAGTAGTATCGCGGACAGGGGGTGGGATACGCAGTATTTT.